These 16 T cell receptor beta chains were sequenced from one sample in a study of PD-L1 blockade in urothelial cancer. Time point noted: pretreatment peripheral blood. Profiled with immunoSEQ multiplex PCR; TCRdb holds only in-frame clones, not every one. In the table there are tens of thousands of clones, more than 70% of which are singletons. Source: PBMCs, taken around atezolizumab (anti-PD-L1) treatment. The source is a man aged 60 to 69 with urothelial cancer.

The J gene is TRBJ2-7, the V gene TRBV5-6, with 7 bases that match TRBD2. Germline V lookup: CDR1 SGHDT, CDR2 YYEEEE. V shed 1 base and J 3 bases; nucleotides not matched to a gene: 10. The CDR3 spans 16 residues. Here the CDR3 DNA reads TGTGCCAGCAGCTTGTTTGGCGGCGGGAGCAACTACGAGCAGTACTTC. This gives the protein CASSLFGGGSNYEQYF.

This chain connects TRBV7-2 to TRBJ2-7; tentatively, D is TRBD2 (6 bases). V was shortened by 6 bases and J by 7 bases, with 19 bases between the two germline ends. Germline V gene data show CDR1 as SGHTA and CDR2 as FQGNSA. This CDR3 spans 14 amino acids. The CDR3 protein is CASSSTSSSGEQYF. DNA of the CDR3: TGTGCCAGCAGTTCAACTAGCTCTAGTGGGGAGCAGTACTTC.

The DNA of the CDR3 is TGTGCCAGCAGCTTAGCGGGACTAGCGGCTAATGAGCAGTTCTTC. It codes for CASSLAGLAANEQFF. This sequence joins TRBV13 and TRBJ2-1, with TRBD2 matching 11 bases. With 1 base clipped from V and 7 bases from J, the junction kept 3 bases outside the gene matches. CDR1 and CDR2 (germline): PRHDT, FYEKMQ (reference sequence). This CDR3 region has 15 residues.

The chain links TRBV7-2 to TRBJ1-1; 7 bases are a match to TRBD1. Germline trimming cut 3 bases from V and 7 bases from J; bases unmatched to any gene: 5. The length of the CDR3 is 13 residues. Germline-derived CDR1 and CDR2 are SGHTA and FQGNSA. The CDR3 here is CASSFTGTVEAFF. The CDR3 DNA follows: TGTGCCAGCAGCTTTACCGGGACAGTTGAAGCTTTCTTT.

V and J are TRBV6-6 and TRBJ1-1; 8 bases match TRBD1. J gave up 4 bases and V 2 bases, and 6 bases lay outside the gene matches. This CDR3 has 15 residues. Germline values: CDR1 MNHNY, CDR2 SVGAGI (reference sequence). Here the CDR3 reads CASSYSVQGVTEAFF. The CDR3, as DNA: TGTGCCAGCAGTTACAGCGTACAGGGGGTCACTGAAGCTTTCTTT.

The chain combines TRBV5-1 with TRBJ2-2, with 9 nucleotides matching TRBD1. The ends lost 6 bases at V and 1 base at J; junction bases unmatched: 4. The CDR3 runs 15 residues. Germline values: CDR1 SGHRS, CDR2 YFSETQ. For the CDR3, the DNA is TGCGCCAGCACGAGACAGGGGGAGAACACCGGGGAGCTGTTTTTT. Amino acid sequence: CASTRQGENTGELFF.

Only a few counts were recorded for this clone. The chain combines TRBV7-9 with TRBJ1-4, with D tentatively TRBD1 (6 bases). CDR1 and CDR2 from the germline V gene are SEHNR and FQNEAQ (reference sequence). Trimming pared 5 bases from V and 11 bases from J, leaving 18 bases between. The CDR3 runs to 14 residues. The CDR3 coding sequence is TGTGCCAGCAGCGGAAAGACAGGACCGATGAAACTGTTTTTT. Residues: CASSGKTGPMKLFF.

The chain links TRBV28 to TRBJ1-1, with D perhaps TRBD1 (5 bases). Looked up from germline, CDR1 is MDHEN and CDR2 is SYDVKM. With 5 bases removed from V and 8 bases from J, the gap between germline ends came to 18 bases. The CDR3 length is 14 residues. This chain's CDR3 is CASSRTPEQSEAFF. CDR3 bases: TGTGCCAGCAGTCGGACACCGGAACAGTCAGAAGCTTTCTTT.

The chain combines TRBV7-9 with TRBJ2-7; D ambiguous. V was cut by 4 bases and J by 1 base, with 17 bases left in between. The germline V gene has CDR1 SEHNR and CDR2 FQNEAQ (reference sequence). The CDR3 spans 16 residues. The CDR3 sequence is CASSSVGHRPSYEQYF. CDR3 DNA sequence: TGTGCCAGCAGCTCCGTTGGGCACCGACCGTCCTACGAGCAGTACTTC. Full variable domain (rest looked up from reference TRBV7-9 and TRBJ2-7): DTGVSQNPRHKITKRGQNVTFRCDPISEHNRLYWYRQTLGQGPEFLTYFQNEAQLEKSRLLSDRFSAERPKGSFSTLEIQRTEQGDSAMYLCASSSVGHRPSYEQYFGPGTRLTVT.

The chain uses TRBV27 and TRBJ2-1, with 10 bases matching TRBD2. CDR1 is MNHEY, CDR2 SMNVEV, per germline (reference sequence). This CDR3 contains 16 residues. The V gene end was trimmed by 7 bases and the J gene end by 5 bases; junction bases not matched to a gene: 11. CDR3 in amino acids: CASTPGRLAGDNEQFF. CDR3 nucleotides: TGTGCCAGCACCCCAGGTCGGCTAGCGGGAGACAATGAGCAGTTCTTC.

The DNA for the CDR3 is TGCGCCAGCAGCTTGGACCAGGGAGGAGGCTATGGCTACACCTTC. This gives the protein CASSLDQGGGYGYTF. The chain carries TRBV5-1 and TRBJ1-2; tentative D call: TRBD1 (5 bases). CDR3 length: 15 amino acids. Trimming shortened V by 0 bases and J by 4 bases, and 13 bases separated the two germline ends. The germline V gene encodes CDR1 SGHRS and CDR2 YFSETQ.

CDR3 sequence reads: CSVEVSETAAFF. Written as DNA, the CDR3 is TGCAGCGTTGAGGTATCCGAGACAGCGGCTTTCTTT. This chain connects TRBV29-1 to TRBJ1-1; possibly TRBD1 for D (5 bases). The CDR3 contains 12 residues. The germline V and J ends were trimmed by 3 bases and 11 bases, with 16 bases remaining between them. Germline V gene sequence: CDR1 SQVTM, CDR2 ANQGSEA.

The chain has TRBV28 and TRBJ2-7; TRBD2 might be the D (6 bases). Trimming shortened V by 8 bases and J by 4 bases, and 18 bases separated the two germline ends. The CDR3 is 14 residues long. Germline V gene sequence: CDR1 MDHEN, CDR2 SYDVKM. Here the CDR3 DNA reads TGTGCCAGCCATACCCTGGGACTCATTTACGAGCAGTACTTC. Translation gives CASHTLGLIYEQYF.

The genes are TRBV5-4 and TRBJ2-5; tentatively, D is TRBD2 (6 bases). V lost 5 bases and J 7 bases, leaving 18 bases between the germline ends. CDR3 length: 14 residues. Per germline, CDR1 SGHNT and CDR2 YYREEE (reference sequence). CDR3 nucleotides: TGTGCCAGCAGTTGGGACGGGAGTTCTTGGACCCAGTACTTC. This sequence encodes CASSWDGSSWTQYF.

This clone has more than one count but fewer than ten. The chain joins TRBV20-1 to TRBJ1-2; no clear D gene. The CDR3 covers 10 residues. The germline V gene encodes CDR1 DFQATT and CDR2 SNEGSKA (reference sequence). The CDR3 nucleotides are TGCAGCGGTTGGTCGAGGGGCTACACCTTC. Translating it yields CSGWSRGYTF.

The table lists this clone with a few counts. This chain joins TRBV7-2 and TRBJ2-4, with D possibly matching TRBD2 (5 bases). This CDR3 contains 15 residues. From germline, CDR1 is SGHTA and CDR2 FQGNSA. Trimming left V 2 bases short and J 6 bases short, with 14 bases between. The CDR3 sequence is CASSLRVDEGNIQYF. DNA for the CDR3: TGTGCCAGCAGCTTACGCGTCGACGAGGGAAACATTCAGTACTTC.